In its sample, the clone carrying this TCR beta chain was seen a few times. MiXCR, run by TCRdb on the RT-PCR reads, gives a single entry per CDR3 protein. Altogether tens of thousands of distinct CDR3 sequences are present, more than 20% being singletons, with the ten largest covering approximately 25%. This entry is derived from a study of patients and donors after allogeneic stem cell transplantation. With 3 bases removed from V and 2 bases from J, the gap between germline ends came to 21 bases. CDR1 and CDR2 from the germline V gene are SGHRS and YFSETQ. CDR3 size: 18 residues. The sequence was collected from a human donor who was either an allogeneic HSCT recipient or a stem cell or donor lymphocyte infusion donor (not recorded which). It is not recorded whose cells these are; they may come from a transplant donor. The rearrangement joins TRBV5-1 to TRBJ2-1; D ambiguous. The source material was blood, either unsorted or a sorted T cell fraction (not recorded which). The CDR3 spells CASSSWIGTDVTYNEQFF. CDR3 DNA: TGCGCCAGCAGCTCCTGGATAGGAACGGACGTTACCTACAATGAGCAGTTCTTC.